Each of the 10 T cell receptor beta chains below was sequenced from the same sample in a study of radiation and T cells in renal cell carcinoma. Sequencing was performed with immunoSEQ multiplex PCR; in TCRdb, only in-frame clones are kept and a portion is missing. This repertoire shows around 60,000 clones, about 80% found once; its top ten account for roughly 7%. Time point reported: blood 2 weeks post-SBRT. Noted treatment: 15 Gy SBRT to primary tumor, nephrectomy 4 weeks later. The sample consisted of blood, taken from a patient whose treatment included radiotherapy and nephrectomy. These TCRs come from a man aged 60 to 69 with renal cell carcinoma.

The rearrangement links TRBV10-2 to TRBJ1-6; D uncertain. The germline V and J ends were trimmed by 4 bases and 7 bases, with 5 bases remaining between them. This CDR3 region has 12 residues. Germline CDR1 WSHSY, CDR2 SAAADI. The DNA of the CDR3 is TGCGCCAGCAGTGGACGGAATTCACCCCTCCACTTT. This codes for CASSGRNSPLHF.

This chain links TRBV7-2 with TRBJ1-2, with a tentative D call TRBD1 (6 bases). The V end was cut by 5 bases, the J end by 6 bases, with 13 bases between. CDR3 size: 13 residues. The germline V gene has CDR1 SGHTA and CDR2 FQGNSA. CDR3 coding DNA: TGTGCCAGCAGCATAAGACGGACAGATGGCTACACCTTC. Its translation: CASSIRRTDGYTF.

The J gene is TRBJ2-3, the V gene TRBV4-1; TRBD2 matches at 9 bases. V was clipped by 4 bases and J by 0 bases; unmatched bases: 8. The CDR3 runs to 17 residues. Germline V gene lookup returns CDR1 MGHRA and CDR2 YSYEKL. The chain's CDR3 is CASSLGVAGVSTDTQYF. In DNA, the CDR3 is TGCGCCAGCAGCCTAGGGGTAGCGGGGGTTAGCACAGATACGCAGTATTTT.

The chain has TRBV18 and TRBJ2-5; 8 nucleotides line up with TRBD1. The CDR3 length is 14 residues. The ends lost 4 bases at V and 2 bases at J; junction bases unmatched: 3. Germline values: CDR1 KGHSH, CDR2 LQKENI. CDR3: CASSLHRGQETQYF. The CDR3 DNA reads as TGTGCCAGCTCACTTCACAGGGGGCAAGAGACCCAGTACTTC.

This sequence joins TRBV11-3 and TRBJ2-1; D tentatively fits TRBD1 or TRBD2 (5 bases each). V gave up 0 bases and J gave up 10 bases, with 10 bases separating them. Germline V CDR1 and CDR2: SGHNT, YENEEA. The CDR3 totals 13 residues. The CDR3 nucleotides read TGTGCCAGCAGCTTAGAGGCCAGGGACGAGCAGTTCTTC. The encoded protein is CASSLEARDEQFF. The variable domain in full, completed from reference TRBV11-3 and TRBJ2-1, reads EAGVVQSPRYKIIEKKQPVAFWCNPISGHNTLYWYLQNLGQGPELLIRYENEEAVDDSQLPKDRFSAERLKGVDSTLKIQPAELGDSAVYLCASSLEARDEQFFGPGTRLTVL.

The chain combines TRBV6-1 with TRBJ2-2, with TRBD1 matching 7 bases. The trim removed 4 bases at V and 8 bases at J, leaving 7 bases unmatched. CDR1 is MNHNS, CDR2 SASEGT, per germline. The CDR3 totals 14 residues. CDR3 protein: CASSVRGGIGELFF. The CDR3 bases are TGTGCCAGCAGTGTGCGAGGGGGCATAGGGGAGCTGTTTTTT.

The chain has TRBV30 and TRBJ1-2; no reliable D call. Germline V gene data show CDR1 as GTSNPN and CDR2 as SVGIG (reference sequence). CDR3 length: 14 residues. V gave up 1 base and J gave up 2 bases, with 11 bases separating them. CDR3 sequence reads: CAWSDGIGNYGYTF. CDR3 DNA: TGTGCCTGGAGTGACGGGATCGGCAACTATGGCTACACCTTC.

The J gene is TRBJ2-1, the V gene TRBV5-1, with 11 bases lining up with TRBD2. The CDR3 contains 19 residues. Trimming removed 0 bases from V and 4 bases from J; junction bases left unmatched: 12. Germline CDR1 SGHRS, CDR2 YFSETQ. DNA for the CDR3: TGCGCCAGCAGCTTGGCCGGGGGTAGCGGGAGGGCCCTGTACAATGAGCAGTTCTTC. Protein sequence: CASSLAGGSGRALYNEQFF.

This clone was found a few times. The genes are TRBV10-2 and TRBJ1-5, with TRBD1 matching 7 bases. The germline V gene encodes CDR1 WSHSY and CDR2 SAAADI. The CDR3 spans 15 residues. The J segment lost 4 bases and the V segment lost 4 bases, leaving 7 bases of the junction unmatched. The CDR3 nucleotides read TGCGCCAGCAGTGTGGAGACAGGGCAGAATCAGCCCCAGCATTTT. Encoded protein: CASSVETGQNQPQHF.

The chain uses TRBV7-3 and TRBJ2-2, with D hard to call. CDR1 SGHTA and CDR2 FQGTGA come from the germline V gene. CDR3 length: 15 amino acids. V was trimmed by 5 bases and J by 8 bases, leaving 18 bases between them. This CDR3 reads CASSPQSVESGELFF. In nucleotides, the CDR3 is TGTGCCAGCAGCCCCCAGTCTGTGGAATCTGGGGAGCTGTTTTTT.